The 11 T cell receptor beta chains in this list originate from one sample, sequenced in a study of blood T cell repertoires in COVID-19. Profiled with immunoSEQ multiplex PCR; TCRdb holds only in-frame clones, not every one. Among approximately 260,000 clones listed, over 75% were seen once. Sequencing was done on a sample of peripheral blood. These receptors were taken from a woman in her 70s with COVID-19, enrolled during active disease.

The chain is built from TRBV28 and TRBJ1-5; 8 nucleotides line up with TRBD1. This CDR3 comprises 14 residues. The V gene's germline CDR1 is MDHEN and CDR2 SYDVKM. The ends lost 6 bases at V and 7 bases at J; junction bases unmatched: 8. The chain's CDR3 is CASRQTGATQPQHF. In DNA, the CDR3 is TGTGCCAGCAGACAGACAGGGGCGACGCAGCCCCAGCATTTT.

This clone was observed once. This chain joins TRBV19 and TRBJ2-6; possible D gene TRBD2, 5 bases. The CDR3 length is 16 residues. Germline CDR1 and CDR2: LNHDA and SQIVND (reference sequence). V lost 0 bases and J lost 0, with 6 bases in between. The CDR3 sequence: CASSIDSDSGANVLTF. CDR3 coding DNA: TGTGCCAGTAGTATAGATAGCGACTCTGGGGCCAACGTCCTGACTTTC.

The V and J genes are TRBV19 and TRBJ2-7; 9 nucleotides align to TRBD1. V lost 4 bases and J lost 7; bases outside the gene matches: 11. The V gene's germline CDR1 is LNHDA and CDR2 SQIVND (reference sequence). This CDR3 is built from 15 residues. The DNA for the CDR3 is TGTGCCAGTAGTAGAACCGGGACAGGGAGTATAGAGCAGTACTTC. Its protein is CASSRTGTGSIEQYF.

This chain uses TRBV29-1 with TRBJ1-4; weak D call: TRBD1 (5 bases). Germline V gives CDR1 SQVTM, CDR2 ANQGSEA. Trimming stripped 4 bases from V and 7 bases from J, with 16 bases between. The CDR3 is made up of 14 amino acids. The CDR3 loop reads CSVATGFGGEKLFF. The CDR3 DNA is TGCAGCGTTGCAACAGGATTCGGTGGTGAAAAACTGTTTTTT.

This clone was seen more than once but under ten times. J is TRBJ2-3 and V is TRBV28; 7 bases are a match to TRBD1. CDR1 is MDHEN and CDR2 is SYDVKM in the germline V gene. The CDR3 covers 14 residues. After removal of 11 bases from V and 3 bases from J, the junction contained 11 bases not matched to a gene. CDR3 region: CAGQRQGRTDTQYF. Here the CDR3 DNA reads TGTGCCGGACAACGACAGGGAAGGACAGATACGCAGTATTTT.

The rearrangement links TRBV14 to TRBJ1-5; a possible D gene is TRBD1 (6 bases). Trimming shortened V by 4 bases and J by 6 bases, and 22 bases separated the two germline ends. Germline CDR1 reads SGHDN; CDR2 reads FVKESK. This CDR3 has 17 residues. CDR3 region: CASSRGGLTSRFQPQHF. Here the CDR3 DNA reads TGTGCCAGCAGCCGGGGGGGCTTAACTTCGAGGTTTCAGCCCCAGCATTTT. Looking up the rest from reference TRBV14 and TRBJ1-5 gives the full variable domain: EAGVTQFPSHSVIEKGQTVTLRCDPISGHDNLYWYRRVMGKEIKFLLHFVKESKQDESGMPNNRFLAERTGGTYSTLKVQPAELEDSGVYFCASSRGGLTSRFQPQHFGDGTRLSIL.

This rearrangement joins TRBV18 to TRBJ2-3; 9 nucleotides line up with TRBD2. Germline trimming cut 1 base from V and 3 bases from J; bases unmatched to any gene: 2. CDR3 size: 15 residues. CDR1 is KGHSH and CDR2 is LQKENI in the germline V gene. For the CDR3, the DNA is TGTGCCAGCTCACCACGGACTAGCGTGACAGATACGCAGTATTTT. Residues: CASSPRTSVTDTQYF.

The genes are TRBV24-1 and TRBJ2-2, with 8 positions matching TRBD2. Germline V gene sequence: CDR1 KGHDR, CDR2 SFDVKD. J lost 4 bases, V lost 6 bases, and 3 bases had no gene match. This CDR3 has 14 amino acids. The CDR3 region is CATSRAGGTGELFF. CDR3 nucleotides: TGTGCCACCAGTAGGGCGGGAGGCACCGGGGAGCTGTTTTTT.

The chain recombines TRBV6-2 or TRBV6-3 with TRBJ2-7; D may be TRBD2 (6 bases). CDR3 size: 15 residues. V was cut by 6 bases and J by 3 bases, with 18 bases left in between. Looked up from germline, CDR1 is MNHEY and CDR2 is SVGEGT. The CDR3 bases are TGTGCCAGCAGCGCTACTAGCCCTTACCGCTACGAGCAGTACTTC. It translates to CASSATSPYRYEQYF.

V usage is TRBV11-3 and J usage is TRBJ2-1; possible D gene TRBD1, 5 bases. Per the germline V gene, CDR1 is SGHNT and CDR2 is YENEEA. The V end lost 5 bases, the J end lost 0 bases, and 11 bases lay between the germline ends. The CDR3 spans 15 residues. CDR3 sequence: CASSRDSLSYNEQFF. As DNA, the CDR3 is TGTGCCAGCAGCCGAGACAGTCTCTCCTACAATGAGCAGTTCTTC.

The chain links TRBV7-8 to TRBJ2-7; D is uncertain. This CDR3 spans 11 amino acids. V was clipped by 5 bases and J by 2 bases, with 4 bases between them. CDR1 SGHVS and CDR2 FQNEAQ come from the germline V gene. The CDR3 nucleotides read TGTGCCAGCAGCATAACCTACGAGCAGTACTTC. This gives the protein CASSITYEQYF.